The following is a T cell receptor (beta chain) sequence with its context. Its cognate antigen is unknown. Measured with immunoSEQ multiplex PCR; TCRdb has only the in-frame clones, and not every one. The top ten hold 0.37% of the sample, which has about 2.3 million clones, just under 95% seen once. From germline, CDR1 is MDHEN and CDR2 SYDVKM. This CDR3 region has 12 residues. Trimming left V 10 bases short and J 5 bases short, with 14 bases between. This sample is part of a study of shared clonotypes between healthy human individuals. Study conclusions and caveats: Richness estimates generally favored naive over memory subsets. Sample collection involved blood only; tissue repertoires are likely different.

This receptor was obtained from a man aged 18-30 years in good health. Some clones in this sample may be carry-over from other donors' samples. Sequencing used naive CD4+ T cells from PBMCs. This sample's subset: CD45RA+ positively selected. This chain joins TRBV28 and TRBJ2-5; D possibly corresponds to TRBD2 (5 bases). As DNA, the CDR3 is TGTGCCATCCGGGGTCTGCTGGAGACCCAGTACTTC. This encodes CAIRGLLETQYF.